This T cell receptor beta chain was captured in a study of radiation and T cells in renal cell carcinoma. In the study overall: Nephrectomy followed 15 Gy stereotactic body radiation by 4 weeks.

Comments on this clone: Antigen: not known.

This sample's time point: baseline pretreatment blood. Treatment of the sample: 15 Gy SBRT to primary tumor, nephrectomy 4 weeks later. Clear cell pathology was present in this patient's renal cell carcinoma. Generated by immunoSEQ multiplex PCR, the TCRdb table keeps only in-frame clones and is missing some. This sample carries about 140,000 clones, roughly 80% of them seen once, and the ten largest clones take around 21%. V lost 2 bases, J lost 1 base, and 13 bases lay in between. The CDR3 covers 15 residues. The germline V gene has CDR1 SGHNT and CDR2 YYREEE (reference sequence). General study findings and limits: Without pretreatment biopsies, baseline tumor clonotype presence was undetermined. From baseline, blood top tumor clonotypes peaked at 2 weeks post-radiation.

The receptor was isolated from a woman between 45 and 65 years old with renal cell carcinoma. Material: blood, obtained from a patient whose treatment included radiotherapy and nephrectomy. This chain joins TRBV5-4 and TRBJ2-7, with D unclear. This chain's CDR3 is CASSLRPQASYEQYF. The CDR3 bases are TGTGCCAGCAGCTTACGGCCCCAGGCGTCCTACGAGCAGTACTTC.